The 22 T cell receptor beta chains below come from one sample, sequenced in a study of CD8 T cells in ankylosing spondylitis. TCRdb reanalysed the 5' RACE reads using MiXCR and keeps one entry per CDR3 protein. This table has some 840,000 distinct CDR3 sequences, over 9.5% appearing once. Which antigens these TCRs recognize remains unknown. Study-wide findings and caveats: Apparently characteristic of ankylosing spondylitis blood was a TCR beta motif (eight highly homologous variants).

The sample consisted of blood, either unsorted or a sorted T cell fraction (not recorded which). All receptors derive from a male donor with ankylosing spondylitis.

This rearrangement joins TRBV7-9 to TRBJ2-1; TRBD2 agrees at 8 bases. In germline, CDR1 is SEHNR, CDR2 FQNEAQ (reference sequence). This CDR3 is 15 amino acids long. Trimming took 3 bases from V and 10 from J; bases not matched to a gene: 11. CDR3: CASSFRGLAGREQFF. The CDR3 bases are TGTGCCAGCAGCTTCCGAGGGTTAGCGGGAAGGGAGCAGTTCTTC.

The table lists this clonotype with a few counts. J is TRBJ2-1 and V is TRBV7-9, with D perhaps TRBD1 (6 bases). The germline CDR1 and CDR2 sequences are SEHNR and FQNEAQ (reference sequence). V was cut by 5 bases and J by 2 bases, with 10 bases left in between. There are 14 residues in the CDR3. CDR3: CASSHRATYNEQFF. The DNA of the CDR3 is TGTGCCAGCAGCCACAGGGCCACCTACAATGAGCAGTTCTTC.

This clonotype showed up just a few times. With a much larger clone just one base away, this may be a read error. The chain is built from TRBV6-5 and TRBJ1-2; no clear D. CDR3 size: 12 residues. Germline CDR1 is MNHEY and CDR2 is SVGAGI. CDR3: CASSYSNFGYTF. CDR3 DNA sequence: TGTGCCAGCAGTTACTCGAACTTTGGCTACACCTTC.

There are a few counts of this clonotype. DNA of the CDR3: TGCAGTGCCCTAAGGACAGGGTGGGAGACCCAGTACTTC. It specifies CSALRTGWETQYF. The rearrangement links TRBV20-1 to TRBJ2-5; TRBD1 agrees at 8 bases. Germline lookup yields CDR1 DFQATT and CDR2 SNEGSKA (reference sequence). Trimming cost V 6 bases and J 5 bases; bases outside gene matches: 8. The CDR3 has 13 residues.

This clonotype was seen more than once but under ten times. The chain joins TRBV12-3 or TRBV12-4 to TRBJ1-1, with D possibly being TRBD1 (6 bases). This CDR3 is built from 15 residues. V shed 7 bases and J shed 0 bases, with 15 bases lying between them. This chain's CDR3 is CASTRRGRLNTEAFF. The CDR3 bases are TGTGCCAGCACCCGTCGGGGGCGGTTGAACACTGAAGCTTTCTTT.

This clonotype was found a few times. The chain couples TRBV20-1 to TRBJ2-3, with a weak D call TRBD2 (7 bases). Trimming removed 0 bases from V and 2 bases from J, with 24 bases in between. The CDR3 is 19 residues long. CDR1 is DFQATT, CDR2 SNEGSKA, per germline (reference sequence). The CDR3 DNA follows: TGCAGTGCTAGAGACCCGAGGGGGGGGAGGGCCACCGCCACAGATACGCAGTATTTT. Protein: CSARDPRGGRATATDTQYF.

The sample holds many counts of this clonotype. The rearrangement links TRBV5-6 to TRBJ1-1, with TRBD1 matching 9 bases. The CDR3 spans 16 residues. Germline V gene sequence: CDR1 SGHDT, CDR2 YYEEEE. The ends lost 6 bases at V and 0 bases at J; junction bases unmatched: 9. The CDR3 spells CASNFLGQGMNTEAFF. CDR3 coding DNA: TGTGCCAGCAACTTCCTGGGACAGGGCATGAACACTGAAGCTTTCTTT. Filled out from reference TRBV5-6 and TRBJ1-1, the complete variable domain reads DAGVTQSPTHLIKTRGQQVTLRCSPKSGHDTVSWYQQALGQGPQFIFQYYEEEERQRGNFPDRFSGHQFPNYSSELNVNALLLGDSALYLCASNFLGQGMNTEAFFGQGTRLTVV.

J is TRBJ2-3 and V is TRBV6-1; tentative D call: TRBD2 (5 bases). Germline CDR1 is MNHNS and CDR2 is SASEGT. Trimming left V 11 bases short and J 4 bases short, with 16 bases between. The CDR3 is made up of 13 amino acids. DNA for the CDR3: TGTGCCTCCCGGGGTCCGTGGGCAGATACGCAGTATTTT. It is translated as CASRGPWADTQYF.

This clonotype was seen more than once but under ten times. This chain links TRBV5-1 with TRBJ1-3; D unresolved. Germline CDR1 and CDR2: SGHRS and YFSETQ. Trimming took 3 bases from V and 1 from J, leaving 14 bases between them. This CDR3 contains 16 residues. The CDR3 spells CASSSDPPGSGNTIYF. Here the CDR3 DNA reads TGCGCCAGCAGCTCCGACCCGCCCGGGTCTGGAAACACCATATATTTT.

This clonotype occurred many times. The chain links TRBV6-1 to TRBJ1-3; D is possibly TRBD1 (6 bases). The ends were cut back, 6 bases at V and 3 bases at J, with 15 bases in the middle. Germline V gene lookup returns CDR1 MNHNS and CDR2 SASEGT. CDR3 length equals 15 residues. The CDR3 loop is CASRRRYRDGNTIYF. The CDR3 nucleotides are TGTGCCAGCAGACGACGATACAGGGATGGAAACACCATATATTTT.

This clonotype has ten or more counts. The rearrangement joins TRBV29-1 to TRBJ2-5; D possibly uses TRBD1 or TRBD2 (7 bases each). CDR3 length: 12 amino acids. Germline V gene lookup returns CDR1 SQVTM and CDR2 ANQGSEA. V was pared by 7 bases and J by 4 bases, with 13 bases between. The CDR3 is CSGGGQSETQYF. For the CDR3, the DNA is TGCAGCGGGGGGGGACAGTCAGAGACCCAGTACTTC.

This clonotype was counted only a few times. This chain joins TRBV15 and TRBJ2-7, with TRBD2 matching over 10 bases. V was clipped by 1 base and J by 2 bases; unmatched bases: 8. The CDR3 covers 17 residues. In germline, CDR1 is LNHNV, CDR2 YYDKDF (reference sequence). CDR3: CATSRVGTSVGAYEQYF. The CDR3 nucleotides are TGTGCCACCAGCAGAGTGGGGACTAGCGTCGGGGCCTACGAGCAGTACTTC.

The chain uses TRBV28 and TRBJ1-1; D is unclear. The V and J ends lost 7 bases and 4 bases respectively, with 13 bases between them. The CDR3 consists of 13 residues. Germline CDR1 MDHEN, CDR2 SYDVKM. CDR3 protein: CASTDSMTTEAFF. The CDR3 region has the DNA TGTGCCAGCACGGACTCAATGACCACTGAAGCTTTCTTT.

The genes are TRBV7-2 and TRBJ2-1; no reliable D call. The CDR3 sequence is 14 residues long. The germline CDR1 and CDR2 sequences are SGHTA and FQGNSA. The germline V and J ends were trimmed by 3 bases and 0 bases, with 6 bases remaining between them. DNA for the CDR3: TGTGCCAGCAGCTTCCGTCCCTCCTACAATGAGCAGTTCTTC. Translating it yields CASSFRPSYNEQFF.

The chain recombines TRBV20-1 with TRBJ2-3; 7 nucleotides agree with TRBD1. Germline CDR1 DFQATT, CDR2 SNEGSKA (reference sequence). This CDR3 is built from 13 residues. The V and J ends lost 7 bases and 3 bases, in that order; junction bases with no gene match: 7. CDR3 protein: CSGQGVVTDTQYF. CDR3 sequence (DNA): TGCAGTGGTCAGGGGGTAGTGACAGATACGCAGTATTTT.

This clonotype was seen a handful of times. The chain combines TRBV12-3 or TRBV12-4 with TRBJ1-2; D not resolved. V gave up 1 base and J gave up 0 bases, with 9 bases separating them. CDR3 length: 15 amino acids. The CDR3 coding sequence is TGTGCCAGCAGTTTAGGGACGGGGACTAACTATGGCTACACCTTC. It translates to CASSLGTGTNYGYTF.

This clonotype was observed a few times. J is TRBJ1-1 and V is TRBV6-1, with 9 bases identical to TRBD1. Germline-derived CDR1 and CDR2 are MNHNS and SASEGT. CDR3 length: 15 amino acids. V gave up 1 base and J gave up 3 bases; unmatched junction bases: 3. This CDR3 is CASSEDGQGYTEAFF. CDR3 bases: TGTGCCAGCAGTGAAGACGGACAGGGGTACACTGAAGCTTTCTTT.

This clonotype was detected a few times. The chain has TRBV7-2 and TRBJ2-7; TRBD2 matches at 15 bases. Germline CDR1 reads SGHTA; CDR2 reads FQGNSA. The V gene end was trimmed by 3 bases and the J gene end by 3 bases; junction bases not matched to a gene: 3. The CDR3 runs 16 residues. The CDR3 DNA follows: TGTGCCAGCAGCTTCGGACTAGCGGGAGGGGTCTACGAGCAGTACTTC. It yields the protein CASSFGLAGGVYEQYF.

This clonotype turned up a few times. The chain couples TRBV20-1 to TRBJ2-1, with D uncertain. Looked up from germline, CDR1 is DFQATT and CDR2 is SNEGSKA (reference sequence). The V end lost 2 bases, the J end lost 7 bases, and 15 bases lay between the germline ends. The CDR3 contains 14 residues. CDR3 protein: CSARHSRRSNEQFF. CDR3 in DNA: TGCAGTGCTAGACACAGCCGCCGGTCGAATGAGCAGTTCTTC.

A few counts support this clonotype. The chain carries TRBV4-3 and TRBJ1-2; D gene ambiguous. V lost 2 bases, J lost 2 bases, and 15 bases lay in between. Germline V CDR1 and CDR2: LGHNA, YSLEER. The CDR3 totals 16 residues. The CDR3 sequence: CASSQTQLVVNYGYTF. CDR3 bases: TGCGCCAGCAGCCAAACCCAACTAGTGGTGAACTATGGCTACACCTTC.

This clonotype has more than one count but fewer than ten. V is TRBV6-5 and J is TRBJ2-1; D gene unclear. The germline V and J ends were trimmed by 2 bases and 0 bases, with 8 bases remaining between them. The germline V gene has CDR1 MNHEY and CDR2 SVGAGI. There are 15 residues in the CDR3. The CDR3 nucleotides are TGTGCCAGCAGTTACGCCCCGAACTCCTACAATGAGCAGTTCTTC. Protein product: CASSYAPNSYNEQFF.

The chain uses TRBV7-8 and TRBJ1-4, with D perhaps matching TRBD1 (5 bases). From germline, CDR1 is SGHVS and CDR2 FQNEAQ. The CDR3 consists of 15 residues. V lost 0 bases to trimming and J lost 3 bases, with 8 bases between them. Here the CDR3 reads CASSLARDPNEKLFF. DNA for the CDR3: TGTGCCAGCAGCTTAGCTCGGGACCCTAATGAAAAACTGTTTTTT.